Following are 9 T cell receptor beta chains from one sample sequenced in a study of T cell clonality in common variable immunodeficiency. The table came from immunoSEQ multiplex PCR; TCRdb's copy has only in-frame clones and leaves some out. The record shows 25,000 to 35,000 clones for this sample, with no singletons present. The specimen sequenced was peripheral blood mononuclear cells. These receptors were obtained from a person between 18 and 69 years old in good health.

This clone was found many times. The DNA ends 3 residues before the CDR3 does, and the rest of the CDR3 is filled in from the germline J gene. The rearrangement joins TRBV28 to TRBJ2-1; 13 bases line up with TRBD2. The CDR3 is 17 residues long. Looked up from germline, CDR1 is MDHEN and CDR2 is SYDVKM. V was clipped by 8 bases and J by 1 base; unmatched bases: 8. The part of the CDR3 DNA that was read is TGTGCCAGCCTCGGACTAGCGGGGGCCCTGTCCTACAATGAG. This translates into CASLGLAGALSYNE. In full, the CDR3 reads CASLGLAGALSYNEQFF.

In its sample, this clone was seen many times. The CDR3 extends 3 residues past the end of the read, so its final part is completed from the germline J gene. The chain couples TRBV2 to TRBJ2-5; 7 nucleotides line up with TRBD1. The germline CDR1 and CDR2 sequences are SNHLY and FYNNEI. The V gene end was trimmed by 2 bases and the J gene end by 5 bases; junction bases not matched to a gene: 5. There are 14 residues in the CDR3. The CDR3 loop reads CASSELDRRETQYF. The sequenced CDR3 bases are TGTGCCAGCAGTGAATTGGACAGGAGGGAGACC.

This clone was seen many times. Sequencing ends 3 residues short of the CDR3 end; the germline J gene provides the rest. The rearrangement uses TRBV29-1 and TRBJ2-5; unclear D gene. Per the germline V gene, CDR1 is SQVTM and CDR2 is ANQGSEA. The CDR3 totals 12 residues. Trimming shortened V by 5 bases and J by 3 bases, and 10 bases separated the two germline ends. Incomplete CDR3 DNA: TGCAGCGTTCAAGGCGGAGAAGAGACC. Translated: CSVQGGEET. The full CDR3 protein reads CSVQGGEETQYF.

This clone showed up many times. The observed sequence ends 3 residues before the CDR3 terminus, with the missing tail filled in from the germline J gene. The chain joins TRBV30 to TRBJ1-6, with 7 positions matching TRBD1. The V segment lost 7 bases and the J segment 7 bases; nucleotides outside the gene matches: 10. Germline CDR1 GTSNPN, CDR2 SVGIG (reference sequence). The CDR3 is 14 amino acids. The sequenced CDR3 bases are TGTGCCTATGACCCGACAGGGTTAAATTCACCC. Translating it yields CAYDPTGLNSP. The whole CDR3 is CAYDPTGLNSPLHF.

This clone has ten or more counts. CDR3 sequence: CASRIQGDWRGYTF. The sequenced part of the CDR3 DNA is TGTGCCAGCAGAATACAGGGGGACTGGAGGGGC. V is TRBV6-2 or TRBV6-3 and J is TRBJ1-2; 8 bases are shared with TRBD1. From the germline J gene comes the end of the CDR3, since the read stops 3 residues before it. Germline CDR1 is MNHEY and CDR2 is SVGEGT. The CDR3 loop spans 14 amino acids.

In this sample, this clone turned up many times. The CDR3 extends 3 residues past the end of the read, so its final part is completed from the germline J gene. The rearrangement links TRBV20-1 to TRBJ2-3; no clear D gene. Trimming cost V 6 bases and J 1 base, with 8 bases left between them. The CDR3 covers 12 residues. CDR1 and CDR2 from the germline V gene are DFQATT and SNEGSKA (reference sequence). This CDR3 is CSAKVRTDTQYF. Partial CDR3 DNA: TGCAGTGCGAAGGTACGCACAGATACG.

This clone was observed at least ten times. The CDR3 is cut off 3 residues early in the read; its end comes from the germline J gene. The rearrangement joins TRBV6-2 or TRBV6-3 to TRBJ2-3, with 7 positions matching TRBD1. The length of the CDR3 is 14 residues. Trimming at V came to 1 base and at J to 4 bases, leaving 2 bases not matched to a gene. Germline V gene sequence: CDR1 MNHEY, CDR2 SVGEGT. The covered CDR3 bases are TGTGCCAGCAGTTACTGGCAGGGGGCAGATACG. Translated, it gives CASSYWQGADT. The complete CDR3 protein is CASSYWQGADTQYF.

Only a few counts were recorded for this clone. From the germline J gene comes the end of the CDR3, since the read stops 3 residues before it. The chain combines TRBV19 with TRBJ1-5; a weak D match, TRBD1 (5 bases). Germline assignment: CDR1 LNHDA and CDR2 SQIVND (reference sequence). Trimming cost V 8 bases and J 0 bases, with 17 bases left between them. This CDR3 contains 16 residues. The CDR3: CASSNTGSYSNQPQHF. CDR3 DNA (partial): TGTGCCAGTTCGAATACAGGATCTTATAGCAATCAGCCC. Looking up the rest from reference TRBV19 and TRBJ1-5 gives the full variable domain: DGGITQSPKYLFRKEGQNVTLSCEQNLNHDAMYWYRQDPGQGLRLIYYSQIVNDFQKGDIAEGYSVSREKKESFPLTVTSAQKNPTAFYLCASSNTGSYSNQPQHFGDGTRLSIL.

With regard to this clone: This may stem from a read error, because a much larger clone lies one nucleotide away. The read ends 3 residues early relative to the CDR3; the germline J gene fills the gap. The chain links TRBV30 to TRBJ1-4, with a tentative D call TRBD1 (5 bases). Germline V gene sequence: CDR1 GTSNPN, CDR2 SVGIG (reference sequence). The CDR3 is 15 residues long. CDR3 DNA, as far as it was read: TGTGCCTGGGCTCGGCGGGGCTCCTATAATTCACCA. This gives the protein CAWARRGSYNSP. The whole CDR3 reads CAWARRGSYNSPLFF.